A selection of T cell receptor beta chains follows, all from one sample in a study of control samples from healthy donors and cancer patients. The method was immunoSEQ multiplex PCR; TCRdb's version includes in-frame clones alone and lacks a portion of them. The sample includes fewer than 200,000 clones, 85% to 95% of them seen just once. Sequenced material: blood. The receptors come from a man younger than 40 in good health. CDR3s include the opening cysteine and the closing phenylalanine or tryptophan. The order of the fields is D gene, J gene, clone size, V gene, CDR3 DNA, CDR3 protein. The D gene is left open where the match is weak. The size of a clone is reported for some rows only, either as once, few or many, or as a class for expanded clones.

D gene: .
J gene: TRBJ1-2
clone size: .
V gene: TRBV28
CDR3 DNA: TGTGCCAGCAGTTTCAAGGGCTATGGCTACACCTTC
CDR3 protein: CASSFKGYGYTF

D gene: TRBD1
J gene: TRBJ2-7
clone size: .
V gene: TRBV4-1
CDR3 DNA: TGCGCCAGCAGCCAAGCTCGGACAGGGATGGCCTACGAGCAGTACTTC
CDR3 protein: CASSQARTGMAYEQYF

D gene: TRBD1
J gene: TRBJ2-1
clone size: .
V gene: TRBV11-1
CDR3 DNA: TGTGCCAGCAGCCCTCGGACAGGGGCATACAATGAGCAGTTCTTC
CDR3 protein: CASSPRTGAYNEQFF

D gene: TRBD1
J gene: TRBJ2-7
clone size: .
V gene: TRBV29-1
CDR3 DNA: TGCAGCGTCTTAACTCCGGGACAGGGCTACGAGCAGTACTTC
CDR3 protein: CSVLTPGQGYEQYF

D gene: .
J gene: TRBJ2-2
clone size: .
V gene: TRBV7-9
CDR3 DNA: TGTGCCAGCAGCTGGGGACGGGGGTTAAAGCCCGGGGAGCTGTTTTTT
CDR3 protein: CASSWGRGLKPGELFF

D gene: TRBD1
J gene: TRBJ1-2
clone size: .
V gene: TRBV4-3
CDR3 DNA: TGCGCCAGCAGCCAAGTGGGACAGGCCCTACCCCACACCTTC
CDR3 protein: CASSQVGQALPHTF

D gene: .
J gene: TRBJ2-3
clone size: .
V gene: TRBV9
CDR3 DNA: TGTGCCAGCAGCGTAGTACAGTCTAGCACAGATACGCAGTATTTT
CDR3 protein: CASSVVQSSTDTQYF

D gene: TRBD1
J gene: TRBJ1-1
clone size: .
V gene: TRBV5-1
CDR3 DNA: TGCGCCAGCAGCTTCGGGGGACAGGGGGCCGCTGAAGCTTTCTTT
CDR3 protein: CASSFGGQGAAEAFF

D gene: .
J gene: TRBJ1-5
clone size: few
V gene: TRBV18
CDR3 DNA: TGTGCCAGCTCGCGTAGACGGCAGTCGGAGCCCCAGCATTTT
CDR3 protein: CASSRRRQSEPQHF

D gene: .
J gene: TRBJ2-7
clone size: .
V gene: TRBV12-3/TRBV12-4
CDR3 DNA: TGTGCCAGCAGCCCGGACTCCGGGACTGCCAAATTC
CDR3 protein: CASSPDSGTAKF